One and the same sample provided the 30 T cell receptor beta chains below, sequenced in a study of relationships among human T cell subsets. TCR alpha and beta CDR3s were amplified from mRNA by semiquantitative ARM-PCR. Tagged nested gene-specific primers were used first, then communal superprimers amplified exponentially. TCRdb reprocessed the multiplex PCR reads via MiXCR and lists one record per CDR3 protein. The table lists approximately 15,000 distinct CDR3 sequences, about 60% of them singletons. The specimen was total T cells sorted from blood. All receptors come from a man between 35 and 55 years old in good health.

The chain recombines TRBV2 with TRBJ1-1, with D perhaps TRBD1 (6 bases). The CDR3 has 13 residues. CDR1 is SNHLY, CDR2 FYNNEI, per germline. V lost 5 bases to trimming and J lost 1 base, with 8 bases between them. CDR3 DNA sequence: TGTGCCAGCAGTCCGGGACAGAACACTGAAGCTTTCTTT. Its translation is CASSPGQNTEAFF.

CDR3 sequence (DNA): TGTGCCAGCAGTGACGCAGTGGTGTTAACGAACACCGGGGAGCTGTTTTTT. Encoded protein: CASSDAVVLTNTGELFF. The chain carries TRBV2 and TRBJ2-2; D is unclear. Trimming left V 3 bases short and J 0 bases short, with 14 bases between. Germline V CDR1 and CDR2: SNHLY, FYNNEI. The CDR3 is 17 residues long. The variable domain in full, completed from reference TRBV2 and TRBJ2-2, reads EPEVTQTPSHQVTQMGQEVILRCVPISNHLYFYWYRQILGQKVEFLVSFYNNEISEKSEIFDDQFSVERPDGSNFTLKIRSTKLEDSAMYFCASSDAVVLTNTGELFFGEGSRLTVL.

This clonotype was seen only a few times. The J gene is TRBJ1-2, the V gene TRBV28, with 8 nucleotides matching TRBD1. The CDR3 covers 13 residues. Germline CDR1 reads MDHEN; CDR2 reads SYDVKM. Germline trimming cut 6 bases from V and 5 bases from J; bases unmatched to any gene: 5. CDR3 protein: CASSGQGLYGYTF. CDR3 in DNA: TGTGCCAGCAGCGGACAGGGTCTATATGGCTACACCTTC.

This sequence joins TRBV7-6 and TRBJ1-3; no firm D call. Looked up from germline, CDR1 is SGHVS and CDR2 is FNYEAQ. Trimming removed 4 bases at V and 0 bases at J, with 10 bases between. The CDR3 consists of 15 residues. CDR3 DNA sequence: TGTGCCAGCAGCTCCCACCGGACCTCTGGAAACACCATATATTTT. It codes for CASSSHRTSGNTIYF.

CDR3 DNA sequence: TGCAGCGTTGTAGAGGGAGGGGAGACCCAGTACTTC. It codes for CSVVEGGETQYF. The J gene is TRBJ2-5, the V gene TRBV29-1, with 7 bases identical to TRBD2. Losses at the gene ends were 4 bases for V and 5 bases for J; bases not matched to a gene: 4. From germline, CDR1 is SQVTM and CDR2 ANQGSEA. CDR3 length equals 12 residues.

The V gene is TRBV29-1, the J gene TRBJ1-1; 7 nucleotides align to TRBD1. The CDR3 covers 12 residues. The ends lost 5 bases at V and 1 base at J; junction bases unmatched: 1. Germline values: CDR1 SQVTM, CDR2 ANQGSEA. This chain's CDR3 is CSVQGGNTEAFF. The CDR3 nucleotides read TGCAGCGTTCAGGGGGGGAACACTGAAGCTTTCTTT. Combining the CDR3 with reference TRBV29-1 and TRBJ1-1 gives the whole variable domain SAVISQKPSRDICQRGTSLTIQCQVDSQVTMMFWYRQQPGQSLTLIATANQGSEATYESGFVIDKFPISRPNLTFSTLTVSNMSPEDSSIYLCSVQGGNTEAFFGQGTRLTVV.

The chain joins TRBV10-3 to TRBJ2-1; 7 bases fit TRBD2. The CDR3 is 15 amino acids. Per the germline V gene, CDR1 is ENHRY and CDR2 is SYGVKD. V lost 3 bases, J lost 5 bases, and 7 bases stayed unmatched. In DNA form, the CDR3 reads TGTGCCATCAGTGACGGTAGCGGGCCCAACAATGAGCAGTTCTTC. Its translation: CAISDGSGPNNEQFF.

J is TRBJ2-3 and V is TRBV6-1, with TRBD2 as a possible D gene (5 bases). This CDR3 has 14 amino acids. Trimming pared 8 bases from V and 4 bases from J, leaving 16 bases between. Germline CDR1 and CDR2: MNHNS and SASEGT. The CDR3 DNA is TGTGCCAGCGCCAGCGGAGCCCCACCAGATACGCAGTATTTT. It specifies CASASGAPPDTQYF.

The genes are TRBV6-9 and TRBJ2-4; possibly TRBD1 or TRBD2 for D (6 bases each). Germline loops: CDR1 MNHGY, CDR2 SVAAGI. The CDR3 extends over 17 amino acids. V was cut by 4 bases and J by 0 bases, with 16 bases left in between. The CDR3 DNA reads TGTGCCAGCAGTTTCAGGGGACTGTCTATAGCCAAAAACATTCAGTACTTC. Residues: CASSFRGLSIAKNIQYF.

CDR3 sequence reads: CATRSTGGGGETQYF. As DNA, the CDR3 is TGCGCCACCCGTTCGACAGGGGGCGGGGGAGAGACCCAGTACTTC. The chain uses TRBV5-1 and TRBJ2-5, with 10 nucleotides matching TRBD1. CDR3 size: 15 residues. V lost 9 bases and J lost 4; bases outside the gene matches: 12. Germline CDR1 is SGHRS and CDR2 is YFSETQ.

The chain recombines TRBV6-1 with TRBJ2-3; maybe TRBD1 (5 bases). The CDR3 consists of 15 residues. V was shortened by 6 bases and J by 6 bases, with 19 bases between the two germline ends. Germline lookup yields CDR1 MNHNS and CDR2 SASEGT. The CDR3 here is CASSWLHGAGDTQYF. The CDR3 coding sequence is TGTGCCAGCAGCTGGCTACATGGGGCCGGGGATACGCAGTATTTT.

This clonotype was seen just once. This chain connects TRBV6-1 to TRBJ2-7; weak D call: TRBD2 (5 bases). The CDR3 runs to 14 residues. CDR1 is MNHNS, CDR2 SASEGT, per germline. Trimming removed 2 bases at V and 1 base at J, with 9 bases between. DNA for the CDR3: TGTGCCAGCAGTGAATTCGGGAAATCCTACGAGCAGTACTTC. It codes for CASSEFGKSYEQYF.

The rearrangement links TRBV7-9 to TRBJ1-5; possible D gene TRBD1, 5 bases. The CDR3 is 16 residues long. CDR1 is SEHNR and CDR2 is FQNEAQ in the germline V gene (reference sequence). Deletions cut 1 base from V and 4 bases from J, with 14 bases between. CDR3 sequence reads: CASSLVGSEGNQPQHF. CDR3 sequence (DNA): TGTGCCAGCAGCTTAGTGGGTTCCGAGGGGAATCAGCCCCAGCATTTT.

This clonotype was picked up a small number of times. The gene calls are TRBV11-2 and TRBJ2-7; 8 bases are a match to TRBD2. J lost 7 bases, V lost 6 bases, and 20 bases had no gene match. The CDR3 loop spans 17 amino acids. Germline lookup yields CDR1 SGHAT and CDR2 FQNNGV. The CDR3 spells CASSSLAQPGGPWEQYF. DNA for the CDR3: TGTGCCAGCAGTTCCCTTGCTCAACCGGGGGGGCCTTGGGAGCAGTACTTC.

The DNA of the CDR3 is TGTGCCAGCAGCCAAGTCATGGGAATGGAGACCCAGTACTTC. It encodes CASSQVMGMETQYF. This chain joins TRBV14 and TRBJ2-5; D is unresolved. This CDR3 region has 14 residues. From germline, CDR1 is SGHDN and CDR2 FVKESK. The ends were cut back, 1 base at V and 5 bases at J, with 11 bases in the middle.

V is TRBV12-3 or TRBV12-4 and J is TRBJ1-2; D gene uncertain. Between the trimmed V and J ends, which lost 3 bases and 8 bases, there was a span of 16 bases. The CDR3 runs to 14 residues. The CDR3 protein is CASSFSDAEEGYTF. DNA for the CDR3: TGTGCCAGCAGTTTCTCGGACGCCGAAGAAGGCTACACCTTC.

The chain carries TRBV28 and TRBJ2-7, with D tentatively TRBD1 (7 bases). The CDR3 extends over 16 amino acids. V lost 3 bases to trimming and J lost 1 base, with 16 bases between them. CDR1 and CDR2 (germline): MDHEN, SYDVKM. The CDR3 DNA is TGTGCCAGCAGTTTGGAGGGGGCCTCTCGATCCTACGAGCAGTACTTC. Amino acids: CASSLEGASRSYEQYF. Full variable domain (rest looked up from reference TRBV28 and TRBJ2-7): DVKVTQSSRYLVKRTGEKVFLECVQDMDHENMFWYRQDPGLGLRLIYFSYDVKMKEKGDIPEGYSVSREKKERFSLILESASTNQTSMYLCASSLEGASRSYEQYFGPGTRLTVT.

Concerning this clonotype: A junction boundary mismatches the germline segment, possibly from a read error. The chain couples TRBV2 to TRBJ1-2, with TRBD1 matching over 7 bases. The CDR3 consists of 14 residues. Germline values: CDR1 SNHLY, CDR2 FYNNEI. The CDR3 DNA sequence: TGCGCCAGCAGTTTAGGACAGGCCGGCTATGGCTACACCTTC. Amino acid sequence: CASSLGQAGYGYTF.

In this sample, this clonotype is medium-sized. The V gene is TRBV28, the J gene TRBJ2-3, with 7 bases that match TRBD1. The CDR3 consists of 16 residues. Trimming took 1 base from V and 0 from J; bases not matched to a gene: 4. Germline CDR1 is MDHEN and CDR2 is SYDVKM. CDR3 in amino acids: CASSLLWDRSTDTQYF. In nucleotides, the CDR3 is TGTGCCAGCAGTTTATTGTGGGACAGAAGCACAGATACGCAGTATTTT.

The table lists this clonotype with a count of one. The chain carries TRBV4-1 and TRBJ2-2, with TRBD1 matching 9 bases. Trimming at V came to 4 bases and at J to 3 bases, leaving 6 bases not matched to a gene. Germline assignment: CDR1 MGHRA and CDR2 YSYEKL. This CDR3 comprises 16 residues. CDR3 region: CASSLGTGLDTGELFF. The CDR3, as DNA: TGCGCCAGCAGCCTGGGGACAGGGTTGGACACCGGGGAGCTGTTTTTT.

The chain joins TRBV19 to TRBJ1-2, with D uncertain. There are 15 residues in the CDR3. Trimming shortened V by 3 bases and J by 5 bases, and 16 bases separated the two germline ends. Per germline, CDR1 LNHDA and CDR2 SQIVND (reference sequence). DNA for the CDR3: TGTGCCAGTAGTATTTTCCTCGAAGATTTGTATGGCTACACCTTC. It is translated as CASSIFLEDLYGYTF. Supplemented by reference TRBV19 and TRBJ1-2, the full variable domain reads DGGITQSPKYLFRKEGQNVTLSCEQNLNHDAMYWYRQDPGQGLRLIYYSQIVNDFQKGDIAEGYSVSREKKESFPLTVTSAQKNPTAFYLCASSIFLEDLYGYTFGSGTRLTVV.

The chain employs TRBV5-4 and TRBJ1-2; D is undetermined. With 2 bases removed from V and 6 bases from J, the gap between germline ends came to 17 bases. The germline V gene has CDR1 SGHNT and CDR2 YYREEE (reference sequence). The CDR3 extends over 15 amino acids. The CDR3 sequence is CASSFGTVRRDGYTF. Here the CDR3 DNA reads TGTGCCAGCAGCTTTGGAACGGTTCGAAGGGATGGCTACACCTTC.

This chain uses TRBV12-3 or TRBV12-4 with TRBJ1-2; weak D call: TRBD1 (6 bases). V gave up 10 bases and J gave up 0 bases, with 15 bases separating them. The CDR3 has 14 amino acids. As DNA, the CDR3 is TGTGCCACAGGCGGGACACCTTCTAACTATGGCTACACCTTC. Translation gives CATGGTPSNYGYTF.

The chain couples TRBV7-7 to TRBJ2-5; D is perhaps TRBD2 (6 bases). From germline, CDR1 is SSHAT and CDR2 FNYEAQ (reference sequence). The CDR3 has 14 amino acids. The CDR3 sequence is CASGQAVLGRTQYF. Here the CDR3 DNA reads TGTGCTAGCGGCCAAGCAGTCCTAGGGAGGACCCAGTACTTC.

This clonotype was seen just once. The rearrangement joins TRBV7-9 to TRBJ1-3, with D tentatively TRBD1 (5 bases). Germline V gives CDR1 SEHNR, CDR2 FQNEAQ (reference sequence). The V and J ends lost 8 bases and 0 bases respectively, with 14 bases between them. The CDR3 runs 15 residues. For the CDR3, the DNA is TGTGCCAGCGCGGGGCCCGGGGGCTCTGGAAACACCATATATTTT. It specifies CASAGPGGSGNTIYF.

The sample holds a few counts of this clonotype. The V gene is TRBV19, the J gene TRBJ2-7, with D perhaps TRBD2 (5 bases). The V and J ends lost 5 bases and 1 base respectively, with 15 bases between them. The CDR3 runs to 15 residues. CDR1 is LNHDA, CDR2 SQIVND, per germline (reference sequence). CDR3 loop: CASSYSPPGSYEQYF. In DNA, the CDR3 is TGTGCCAGTAGTTATAGCCCACCGGGATCCTACGAGCAGTACTTC.

This clonotype occurred once. The chain employs TRBV30 and TRBJ2-7; 8 positions agree with TRBD1. Germline assignment: CDR1 GTSNPN and CDR2 SVGIG (reference sequence). J lost 2 bases, V lost 4 bases, and 1 base had no gene match. This CDR3 comprises 12 residues. CDR3 sequence reads: CAWTTGAYEQYF. CDR3 sequence (DNA): TGTGCCTGGACGACAGGGGCCTACGAGCAGTACTTC. Variable domain in full (rest from reference TRBV30 and TRBJ2-7): SQTIHQWPATLVQPVGSPLSLECTVEGTSNPNLYWYRQAAGRGLQLLFYSVGIGQISSEVPQNLSASRPQDRQFILSSKKLLLSDSGFYLCAWTTGAYEQYFGPGTRLTVT.

The chain joins TRBV6-1 to TRBJ2-7; D not certain. V lost 4 bases and J 0 bases, leaving 13 bases between the germline ends. Germline assignment: CDR1 MNHNS and CDR2 SASEGT. The CDR3 totals 15 residues. CDR3 bases: TGTGCCAGCAGTGCCCCCGGCAGAAGCTCCTACGAGCAGTACTTC. This encodes CASSAPGRSSYEQYF.

The V and J genes are TRBV4-1 and TRBJ2-5, with 7 nucleotides matching TRBD1. The CDR3 runs to 14 residues. V lost 4 bases and J lost 2; bases outside the gene matches: 4. CDR1 is MGHRA, CDR2 YSYEKL, per germline. The CDR3 nucleotides are TGCGCCAGCAGCCGACCGGGACAGCAAGAGACCCAGTACTTC. Protein product: CASSRPGQQETQYF.

This clonotype was seen only a few times. V usage is TRBV11-2 and J usage is TRBJ1-4; D not resolved. CDR3 length: 15 residues. The germline V gene has CDR1 SGHAT and CDR2 FQNNGV. V lost 7 bases, J lost 8 bases, and 20 bases lay in between. The CDR3 sequence is CASTDPTRGREKLFF. The CDR3 DNA sequence: TGTGCCAGCACCGATCCAACTCGGGGAAGAGAAAAACTGTTTTTT. Full variable domain (remainder filled in from reference TRBV11-2 and TRBJ1-4): EAGVAQSPRYKIIEKRQSVAFWCNPISGHATLYWYQQILGQGPKLLIQFQNNGVVDDSQLPKDRFSAERLKGVDSTLKIQPAKLEDSAVYLCASTDPTRGREKLFFGSGTQLSVL.